The clone carrying this T cell receptor (beta chain) turned up a few times. The data belong to a study of T cells in Graves' hyperthyroidism and ophthalmopathy. Hyperthyroidism had been newly diagnosed in patients aged 18 to 65, and its duration was under 2 months. Orbital computed tomography and thyroid ultrasound, together with serum TRAb and thyroxine and clinical symptoms, were used for diagnoses. The length of the CDR3 is 12 residues. The germline V gene encodes CDR1 MDHEN and CDR2 SYDVKM. Between the trimmed V and J ends, which lost 7 bases and 4 bases, there was a span of 7 bases. Authors of the study amplified TCR beta CDR3 regions from RNA transcripts. Using the HTBI primer set, a first-round RT-PCR was run on the TCR CDR3. TCRdb fed the multiplex PCR reads into MiXCR, producing one record per CDR3 protein. Of 350,000 to 400,000 distinct CDR3 sequences listed, 14% to 15% are singletons.

This chain connects TRBV28 to TRBJ2-2; no clear D. This clonotype originated in a woman aged 25 to 45 with Graves' hyperthyroidism. Material for sequencing was blood. The CDR3 DNA reads as TGTGCCAGCAACGATCCCACCGGGGAGCTGTTTTTT. Encoded protein: CASNDPTGELFF.